This entry features one TCR beta chain sequence. Per the original data handling: It was from reference gene primer amplification that nucleated cell counts were estimated. Clones were sequenced by immunoSEQ multiplex PCR, and TCRdb holds only the in-frame ones, with some missing. From that table come the V and J calls and clone size; the DNA was used to work out D and trimming. The sample has 110,000 or so clones; roughly 80% are singletons. V was cut by 0 bases and J by 0 bases, with 3 bases left in between. Per germline, CDR1 MNHEY and CDR2 SVGAGI. This CDR3 spans 15 amino acids. The entry originates in a study of blood T cell repertoires in COVID-19. About the study: Acute and convalescent COVID-19 specimens originated in the United States, Italy and Spain.

This TCR was sampled from a woman aged 80 or over with acute or convalescent COVID-19. The sequenced sample was peripheral blood. The chain recombines TRBV6-5 with TRBJ2-6; D not certain. The CDR3 DNA reads TGTGCCAGCAGTTACTCCAGCTCTGGGGCCAACGTCCTGACTTTC. It is translated as CASSYSSSGANVLTF.